This TCR beta chain was profiled in a study of blood T cells in healthy people across ages. Regarding the study as a whole: Any changes in expanded clonotypes were possibly confounded, as donor CMV status remained unknown.

In germline, CDR1 is DFQATT, CDR2 SNEGSKA (reference sequence). There are 15 residues in the CDR3. V dropped 6 bases and J dropped 4; count of bases not matched to a gene: 9. Of note for this clonotype: Its antigen remains unidentified.

A J-beta primer mix and a sample-barcoded 5' primer were used in a second PCR of about 7 to 12 cycles. The template-switch adaptor, which had 12 random nucleotides, put a tag on each cDNA molecule. MiXCR, run by TCRdb on the 5' RACE reads, gives a single entry per CDR3 protein. The repertoire consists of over 600,000 distinct CDR3 sequences, with about 42% occurring once and the leading ten covering 15% to 20%. The origin of this receptor is an elderly man in good health. The chain combines TRBV20-1 with TRBJ1-6; 7 nucleotides line up with TRBD1. Sequencing was performed on blood. The CDR3 reads CSAGFTGEYNSPLHF. Written as DNA, the CDR3 is TGCAGTGCAGGATTCACAGGGGAATATAATTCACCCCTCCACTTT.